This T cell receptor beta chain was documented in a study of PD-L1 blockade in urothelial cancer. Study-wide context: In terms of prior chemotherapy, patients had received 0 to 3 regimens. When blood samples were assessed, the median T cell count was some 140,000.

The CDR3 has 15 amino acids. CDR1 and CDR2 (germline): SGHAT, FQNNGV. V dropped 0 bases and J dropped 6 bases, with 15 bases sitting between them. Stated time point: pretreatment peripheral blood. This table comes from immunoSEQ multiplex PCR, and its TCRdb copy is limited to in-frame clones, with some not included. The sample has under 70,000 clones; roughly four fifths are singletons. Specimen: PBMCs, collected around atezolizumab (anti-PD-L1) treatment. This receptor was identified in a man between 65 and 85 years old with urothelial cancer. V is TRBV11-2 and J is TRBJ2-7, with D possibly TRBD1 on 5 matching bases. CDR3 amino acids: CASSLEGARWGEQYF. The CDR3 nucleotides are TGTGCCAGCAGCTTAGAAGGGGCAAGGTGGGGCGAGCAGTACTTC.